This T cell receptor (beta chain) was identified during a study of blood T cell repertoires in COVID-19. The wider study: Both acute and convalescent COVID-19 samples were obtained from the United States, Italy and Spain. T cells, B-cell-depleted T cells, or PBMCs supplied cDNA or gDNA.

Profiled with immunoSEQ multiplex PCR; TCRdb holds only in-frame clones, not every one. The sample records hundreds of thousands of clones, 70% to 90% being singletons. CDR1 is SGHNT and CDR2 is YYREEE in the germline V gene (reference sequence). The CDR3 length is 15 residues. J lost 4 bases, V lost 0 bases, and 6 bases had no gene match. Seattle's cohort entered during active infection and was followed longitudinally. The sequenced sample was peripheral blood. The receptor's source is a woman aged 55-70 years with COVID-19, enrolled during active disease. The gene calls are TRBV5-4 and TRBJ1-2, with 7 bases lining up with TRBD1. This CDR3 is CASSLATQGIYGYTF. DNA for the CDR3: TGTGCCAGCAGCTTGGCTACACAGGGGATCTATGGCTACACCTTC.